This T cell receptor beta chain was sequenced during a study of Graves' ophthalmopathy and Graves' hyperthyroidism. Researchers took RNA transcripts and amplified TCR beta CDR3 regions from them. Following a first-round RT-PCR that used HTBI primers, a second-round multiplex PCR was carried out. TCRdb reprocessed the multiplex PCR reads with MiXCR, giving one entry per CDR3 protein. Among around 1.1 million distinct CDR3 sequences listed, about two fifths were seen once. The length of the CDR3 is 16 residues. Per the germline V gene, CDR1 is LNHDA and CDR2 is SQIVND (reference sequence). After removal of 6 bases from V and 3 bases from J, the junction contained 12 bases not matched to a gene.

The sequence was obtained from an adult man with Graves' hyperthyroidism. The chain uses TRBV19 and TRBJ2-3; 7 bases line up with TRBD2. Sequencing input: peripheral blood or thyroid tissue (not recorded which). CDR3 nucleotides: TGTGCCAGTAGCCGCCAGGGAGGGCTTCTTACAGATACGCAGTATTTT. Translation: CASSRQGGLLTDTQYF.